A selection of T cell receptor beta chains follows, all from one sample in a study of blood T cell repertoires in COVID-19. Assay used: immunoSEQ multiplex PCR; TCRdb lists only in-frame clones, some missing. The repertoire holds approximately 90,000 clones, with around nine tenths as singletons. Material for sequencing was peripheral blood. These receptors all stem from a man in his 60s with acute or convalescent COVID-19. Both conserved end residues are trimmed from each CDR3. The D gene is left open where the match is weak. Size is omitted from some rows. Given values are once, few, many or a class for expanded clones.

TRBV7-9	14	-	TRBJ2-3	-	ASSPIRVRLSDTQY
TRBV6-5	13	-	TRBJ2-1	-	ASSPTRSSYNEQF
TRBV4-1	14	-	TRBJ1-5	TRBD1	ASSQETGLGNQPQH
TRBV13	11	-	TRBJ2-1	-	ASSLGLSNEQF
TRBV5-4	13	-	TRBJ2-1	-	ASSSDRSSYNEQF
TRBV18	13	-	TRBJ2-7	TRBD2	ASSPPSLAGYEQY
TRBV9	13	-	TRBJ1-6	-	ASSVAGSYNSPLH
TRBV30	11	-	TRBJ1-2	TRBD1	ACPRTGLYGYT
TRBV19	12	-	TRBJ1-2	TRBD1	ASTRTGRDYGYT
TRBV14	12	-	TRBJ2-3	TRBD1	ASSSLRGQDTQY
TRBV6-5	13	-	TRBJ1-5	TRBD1	ASSHTGGGGQPQH
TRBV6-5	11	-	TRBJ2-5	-	ASSREIQETQY
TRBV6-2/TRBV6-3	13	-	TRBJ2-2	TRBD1	ASSTTGGAAGELF
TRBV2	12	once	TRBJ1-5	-	ASSEARAGGPQH
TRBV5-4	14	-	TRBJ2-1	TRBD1	ASSTYDRGSYNEQF
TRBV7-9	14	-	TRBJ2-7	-	ASSSYSKLTSYEQY
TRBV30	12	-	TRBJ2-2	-	AWSVPGHTGELF
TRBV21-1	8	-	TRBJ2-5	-	ASPQETQY
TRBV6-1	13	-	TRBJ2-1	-	ASSDLTGFYNEQF
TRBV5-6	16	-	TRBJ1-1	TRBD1	ASSSVAGGALYGTEAF
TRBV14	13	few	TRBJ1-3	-	ASSQDLPGGNTIY
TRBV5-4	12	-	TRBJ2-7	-	ASSLERQGSEQY
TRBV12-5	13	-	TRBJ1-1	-	ASGLAGGAYTEAF
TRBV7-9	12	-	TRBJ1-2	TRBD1	ASSPDRENYGYT
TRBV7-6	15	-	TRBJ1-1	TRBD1	ASSFYPSTGVNTEAF
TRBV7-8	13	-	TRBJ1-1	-	ASSYRLEANTEAF
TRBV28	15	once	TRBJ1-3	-	ASSPHLGGVSGNTIY
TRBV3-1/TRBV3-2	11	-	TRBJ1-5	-	ASSHPQDQPQH
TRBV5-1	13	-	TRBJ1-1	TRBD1	ASSLPTAGGTEAF
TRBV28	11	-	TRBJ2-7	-	ASRGPSSYEQY
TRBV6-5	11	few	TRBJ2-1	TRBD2	ASLAGYFDEQF
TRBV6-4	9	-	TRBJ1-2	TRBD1	ASRGGLGYT
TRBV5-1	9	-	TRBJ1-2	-	ASSSEYGYT
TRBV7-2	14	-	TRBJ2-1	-	ASSSRVLTSFGEQF
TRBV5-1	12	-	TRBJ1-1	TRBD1	ASSTWTGRTEAF
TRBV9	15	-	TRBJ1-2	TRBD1	ASSRDRGRMTDYGYT
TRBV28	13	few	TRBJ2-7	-	ASSLGTELYYEQY
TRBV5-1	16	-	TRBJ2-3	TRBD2	ASRRWSVLAGEGDTQY
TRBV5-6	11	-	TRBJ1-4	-	ASTRAWNEKLF
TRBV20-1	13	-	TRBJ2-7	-	SASGSQGTKDEQY
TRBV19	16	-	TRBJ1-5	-	ASSIDPQGGTGNQPQH
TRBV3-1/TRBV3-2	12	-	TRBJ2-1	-	ASSPRSGEVEQF
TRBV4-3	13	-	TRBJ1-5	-	ASSQDWFGFQPQH
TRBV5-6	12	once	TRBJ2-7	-	ASSLPTSSYEQY
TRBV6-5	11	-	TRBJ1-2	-	ASGGTGNYGYT
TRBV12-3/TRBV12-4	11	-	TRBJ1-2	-	ASSLGGAYGYT
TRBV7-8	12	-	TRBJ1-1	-	ASSVGTANTEAF
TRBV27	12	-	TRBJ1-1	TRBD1	ASSPRGQGDEAF
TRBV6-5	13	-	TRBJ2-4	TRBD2	ASSSPGGAKNIQY
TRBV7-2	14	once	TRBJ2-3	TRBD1	ASRLGGQGMADTQY
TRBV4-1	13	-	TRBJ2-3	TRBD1	ASNTGGISTDTQY
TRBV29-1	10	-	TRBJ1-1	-	SVVKQNTEAF
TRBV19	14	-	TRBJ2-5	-	ASSILASIEKETQY
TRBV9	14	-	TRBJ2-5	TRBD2	ASSAGSGRIEETQY
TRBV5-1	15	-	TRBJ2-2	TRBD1	ASSHSVTGGGGGELF
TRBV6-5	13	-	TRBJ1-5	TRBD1	ASRSRGTGGKPQH
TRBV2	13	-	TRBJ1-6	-	ASSEAGADDSPLH
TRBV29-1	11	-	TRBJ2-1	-	SVAVRAENEQF
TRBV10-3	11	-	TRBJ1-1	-	AISREGDTEAF
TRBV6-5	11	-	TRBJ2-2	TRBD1	ASSLQGAAGLF